The 30 T cell receptor beta chains below were found in one sample sequenced in a study of blood T cells in healthy people across ages. Primers used in a second PCR of roughly 6 to 11 cycles were a sample-barcoded 5' primer and a J-beta primer mix. TCRdb processed the 5' RACE reads anew with MiXCR; each CDR3 protein has one entry. The table lists about 800,000 distinct CDR3 sequences, approximately 25% of them singletons. These data are also associated with another study on T cells of mothers and their children.

The source material was blood. The receptor source for this set is a boy aged 5 to 17 in good health.

The chain recombines TRBV12-3 or TRBV12-4 with TRBJ1-1, with 7 bases identical to TRBD1. After removal of 7 bases from V and 3 bases from J, the junction contained 8 bases not matched to a gene. The CDR3 length is 14 residues. CDR3 nucleotide sequence: TGTGCCAGCACCCCAGGGGGGGTAGACACTGAAGCTTTCTTT. The encoded protein is CASTPGGVDTEAFF.

The chain carries TRBV2 and TRBJ2-2; no reliable D call. Trimming removed 0 bases at V and 2 bases at J, with 4 bases between. CDR1 and CDR2 (germline): SNHLY, FYNNEI. CDR3 length: 14 amino acids. CDR3 DNA: TGTGCCAGCAGTGAAGCACCTAACACCGGGGAGCTGTTTTTT. This codes for CASSEAPNTGELFF. Full variable domain (missing parts from reference TRBV2 and TRBJ2-2): EPEVTQTPSHQVTQMGQEVILRCVPISNHLYFYWYRQILGQKVEFLVSFYNNEISEKSEIFDDQFSVERPDGSNFTLKIRSTKLEDSAMYFCASSEAPNTGELFFGEGSRLTVL.

This clonotype was recorded at least ten times. The chain has TRBV29-1 and TRBJ1-2, with a tentative D call TRBD1 (5 bases). Germline CDR1 is SQVTM and CDR2 is ANQGSEA. The CDR3 is made up of 13 amino acids. Trimming stripped 1 base from V and 4 bases from J, with 10 bases between. Here the CDR3 reads CSVEGGSLYGYTF. The DNA for the CDR3 is TGCAGCGTTGAAGGGGGCAGCCTCTATGGCTACACCTTC.

The chain joins TRBV20-1 to TRBJ2-7; D unclear. Germline loops: CDR1 DFQATT, CDR2 SNEGSKA (reference sequence). There are 12 residues in the CDR3. The germline V and J ends were trimmed by 3 bases and 7 bases, with 13 bases remaining between them. The CDR3 sequence: CSASGQSWEQYF. The CDR3 DNA follows: TGCAGTGCTAGTGGGCAGTCTTGGGAGCAGTACTTC.

Written as DNA, the CDR3 is TGTGCCAGCAGTCCCCCGGGGGGCGAGCAGTACTTC. This gives the protein CASSPPGGEQYF. The chain is built from TRBV6-2 or TRBV6-3 and TRBJ2-5; 7 bases match TRBD2. Gene TRBJ2-7 matches the end of the DNA better, so the J call may be wrong. The CDR3 runs to 12 residues. Germline CDR1 MNHEY, CDR2 SVGEGT.

The V call is TRBV7-3, the J call TRBJ2-5; the match to TRBD2 covers 12 bases. The J call is in doubt because the DNA end fits TRBJ2-1 better. Germline lookup yields CDR1 SGHTA and CDR2 FQGTGA. This CDR3 is built from 15 residues. The DNA of the CDR3 is TGTGCCAGCAGCTTTGCTAGCGGGAGGGCCTATGAGCAGTTCTTC. This encodes CASSFASGRAYEQFF.

The rearrangement joins TRBV7-2 to TRBJ2-3; the match to TRBD2 covers 11 bases. J gave up 6 bases and V 5 bases, and 7 bases lay outside the gene matches. This CDR3 contains 15 residues. The germline CDR1 and CDR2 sequences are SGHTA and FQGNSA. DNA for the CDR3: TGTGCCAGCAGCGTTATAGCGGGGGGGCTGGATACGCAGTATTTT. The encoded protein is CASSVIAGGLDTQYF.

This clonotype was counted between two and nine times. Relative to the germline gene, one junction end is altered; a read error may explain this. V is TRBV12-3 or TRBV12-4 and J is TRBJ2-7; 9 bases fit TRBD1. The CDR3 contains 15 residues. CDR3 sequence reads: CASSDAGTGNYDQYF. The CDR3 nucleotides are TGTGCCAGCAGCGATGCCGGGACAGGGAACTACGATCAGTACTTC.

This clonotype has only a few counts. The chain recombines TRBV4-2 with TRBJ2-6; 7 nucleotides align to TRBD2. Germline V gene data show CDR1 as LGHNA and CDR2 as YNFKEQ. This CDR3 has 19 amino acids. J lost 1 base, V lost 1 base, and 10 bases had no gene match. The CDR3 DNA sequence: TGTGCCAGCAGCCAAGCACCGGCGGGGGTGGAGTCTGGGGCCAACGTCCTGACTTTC. It yields the protein CASSQAPAGVESGANVLTF.

This clonotype was seen more than once but under ten times. The chain employs TRBV9 and TRBJ2-7; 8 nucleotides match TRBD2. Trimming took 2 bases from V and 5 from J; bases not matched to a gene: 6. CDR1 SGDLS and CDR2 YYNGEE come from the germline V gene. The CDR3 has 14 amino acids. This CDR3 is CASSVGLEQDEQYF. The CDR3 DNA follows: TGTGCCAGCAGCGTGGGACTAGAGCAGGACGAGCAGTACTTC.

This clonotype was counted a few times. The genes are TRBV18 and TRBJ2-5, with D unresolved. The CDR3 length is 12 residues. Germline V gene sequence: CDR1 KGHSH, CDR2 LQKENI. Trimming pared 3 bases from V and 5 bases from J, leaving 7 bases between. CDR3 sequence: CASSPTAETQYF. For the CDR3, the DNA is TGTGCCAGCTCACCGACGGCGGAGACCCAGTACTTC.

Only a few counts were recorded for this clonotype. V gene TRBV6-5 combines with J gene TRBJ2-7, with 8 bases aligning to TRBD1. Germline V CDR1 and CDR2: MNHEY, SVGAGI. The length of the CDR3 is 13 residues. V was clipped by 4 bases and J by 4 bases; unmatched bases: 3. CDR3: CASSLDREYEQYF. DNA of the CDR3: TGTGCCAGCAGTTTGGACAGGGAGTACGAGCAGTACTTC.

V is TRBV6-6 and J is TRBJ2-5; D unclear. V was trimmed by 10 bases and J by 7 bases, leaving 16 bases between them. This CDR3 has 12 residues. Germline V gene lookup returns CDR1 MNHNY and CDR2 SVGAGI (reference sequence). In DNA, the CDR3 is TGTGCCACCGACACATCTTCCGGGACCCAGTACTTC. Translated: CATDTSSGTQYF.

The chain couples TRBV7-2 to TRBJ1-1; D is uncertain. The CDR3 extends over 14 amino acids. V was clipped by 1 base and J by 7 bases, with 13 bases between them. The germline CDR1 and CDR2 sequences are SGHTA and FQGNSA. The CDR3 DNA reads as TGTGCCAGCAGCTTAGATGTCTACGGTAGTGAAGCTTTCTTT. It yields the protein CASSLDVYGSEAFF.

This clonotype was observed a handful of times. The DNA for the CDR3 is TGTGCCAGCAGCTTAGAAGGGGCTGGTGAGCAGTTCTTC. This translates into CASSLEGAGEQFF. V and J are TRBV7-2 and TRBJ2-1, with a weak D call TRBD1 (5 bases). The CDR3 has 13 residues. Germline values: CDR1 SGHTA, CDR2 FQGNSA. Trimming left V 1 base short and J 9 bases short, with 10 bases between.

This chain uses TRBV27 with TRBJ2-3, with D possibly called TRBD1 or TRBD2 (5 bases each). The germline gives CDR1 MNHEY, CDR2 SMNVEV (reference sequence). The V end was cut by 6 bases, the J end by 2 bases, with 15 bases between. This CDR3 contains 15 residues. CDR3 loop: CASRPGTDNTDTQYF. CDR3 nucleotide sequence: TGTGCCAGCAGACCCGGGACGGACAACACAGATACGCAGTATTTT.

The J gene is TRBJ2-1, the V gene TRBV12-3 or TRBV12-4, with 10 positions matching TRBD2. CDR3 length: 16 residues. Germline trimming cut 5 bases from V and 3 bases from J; bases unmatched to any gene: 7. Written as DNA, the CDR3 is TGTGCCAGCAGTGGACTTAGCGGGGGGAGCTACAATGAGCAGTTCTTC. Translated, it gives CASSGLSGGSYNEQFF.

This clonotype was found a few times. At one boundary the junction diverges from the germline segment, which might be a read error. The chain has TRBV18 and TRBJ2-5; TRBD1 is a possible D gene (6 bases). With the DNA end fitting TRBJ2-7 better, the J assignment may be wrong. In germline, CDR1 is KGHSH, CDR2 LQKENI. This CDR3 spans 17 amino acids. CDR3 nucleotide sequence: TGTGCCGGCTCACTCACCGGGACCTCCCAGGGGTCCTACGAGCAGTACTTC. As protein: CAGSLTGTSQGSYEQYF.

J is TRBJ2-1 and V is TRBV24-1; 7 bases line up with TRBD1. CDR3 length equals 15 residues. Looked up from germline, CDR1 is KGHDR and CDR2 is SFDVKD. V shed 3 bases, J shed 8 bases, and the junction held 9 bases outside the gene matches. The DNA for the CDR3 is TGTGCCACCAGTGATCCGATGGACAGGCTGGATGAGCAGTTCTTC. This translates into CATSDPMDRLDEQFF.

This clonotype was seen only once. The rearrangement uses TRBV20-1 and TRBJ2-5, with D uncertain. The CDR3 contains 12 residues. Germline CDR1 reads DFQATT; CDR2 reads SNEGSKA (reference sequence). This chain's CDR3 is CSLGAYQETQYF. CDR3 DNA sequence: TGCAGCCTCGGAGCGTACCAAGAGACCCAGTACTTC.

In DNA form, the CDR3 reads TGTGCCAGCAGTTCCGGTGACAGAAATCAGCCCCAGCATTTT. Translating it yields CASSSGDRNQPQHF. The V and J genes are TRBV28 and TRBJ1-5; D may be TRBD1 (5 bases). With 4 bases removed from V and 4 bases from J, the gap between germline ends came to 11 bases. The CDR3 runs to 14 residues. In germline, CDR1 is MDHEN, CDR2 SYDVKM.

The genes are TRBV11-1 and TRBJ2-2, with D perhaps TRBD1 (5 bases). The germline V and J ends were trimmed by 5 bases and 7 bases, with 8 bases remaining between them. This CDR3 spans 12 amino acids. Per germline, CDR1 SGHAT and CDR2 FQDESV (reference sequence). The CDR3 loop reads CASSIDSGELFF. CDR3 nucleotide sequence: TGTGCCAGCAGCATAGACAGCGGGGAGCTGTTTTTT.

This clonotype was detected a few times. This chain uses TRBV25-1 with TRBJ2-1; D remains ambiguous. The CDR3 runs to 11 residues. Germline V gives CDR1 MGHDK, CDR2 SYGVNS. V was pared by 6 bases and J by 16 bases, with 16 bases between. CDR3 nucleotide sequence: TGTGCCAGCAGAAGTGGGGTCGAAGCTTTCTTC. Translation: CASRSGVEAFF.

This clonotype was recorded a few times. The chain uses TRBV6-2 or TRBV6-3 and TRBJ2-3; D unresolved. Germline CDR1 is MNHEY and CDR2 is SVGEGT. Trimming took off 4 bases at V and 6 bases at J, with 20 bases between the two ends. There are 16 residues in the CDR3. In DNA, the CDR3 is TGTGCCAGCAGTTCCGGATACACAGCCCTCATGGATACGCAGTATTTT. Protein product: CASSSGYTALMDTQYF.

This clonotype was recorded a few times. The V call is TRBV12-3 or TRBV12-4, the J call TRBJ2-1; D remains ambiguous. V lost 5 bases to trimming and J lost 3 bases, with 17 bases between them. The CDR3 contains 16 residues. CDR3 region: CASSLAPPEDYNEQFF. In DNA, the CDR3 is TGTGCCAGCAGTCTTGCCCCCCCGGAAGACTACAATGAGCAGTTCTTC.

This clonotype was seen more than once but under ten times. CDR3 DNA: TGCAGTGCTAGTGGGCCGAGCTCCTACAATGAGCAGTTCTTC. Its translation is CSASGPSSYNEQFF. The genes are TRBV20-1 and TRBJ2-1; no definite D call. The CDR3 contains 14 residues. Trimming pared 3 bases from V and 0 bases from J, leaving 9 bases between. In germline, CDR1 is DFQATT, CDR2 SNEGSKA (reference sequence).

This chain joins TRBV20-1 and TRBJ1-2, with D possibly being TRBD1 (5 bases). Germline V gene data show CDR1 as DFQATT and CDR2 as SNEGSKA (reference sequence). The V gene lost 3 bases and the J gene lost 2 bases, with 10 bases spanning the gap. The CDR3 has 13 residues. The CDR3 DNA reads as TGCAGTGCTAGTTTAGGGGTGAACTATGGCTACACCTTC. Encoded protein: CSASLGVNYGYTF.

The genes are TRBV7-3 and TRBJ2-1, with D perhaps being TRBD1 or TRBD2 (5 bases each). V was cut by 4 bases and J by 8 bases, with 15 bases left in between. The CDR3 is 14 residues long. Germline CDR1 SGHTA, CDR2 FQGTGA. This chain's CDR3 is CASSSRRVGDEQFF. The CDR3 DNA is TGTGCCAGCAGCTCCCGCAGGGTGGGGGATGAGCAGTTCTTC.

This clonotype showed up just a few times. The J gene is TRBJ1-4, the V gene TRBV29-1, with D unclear. The CDR3 extends over 12 amino acids. The germline V and J ends were trimmed by 4 bases and 8 bases, with 11 bases remaining between them. The V gene's germline CDR1 is SQVTM and CDR2 ANQGSEA. The CDR3 is CSVGEGGEKLFF. The CDR3 bases are TGCAGCGTTGGAGAGGGAGGGGAAAAACTGTTTTTT.

The V call is TRBV29-1, the J call TRBJ2-1; D uncertain. V lost 6 bases to trimming and J lost 7 bases, with 13 bases between them. The CDR3 runs 12 residues. CDR1 and CDR2 (germline): SQVTM, ANQGSEA. The CDR3 DNA is TGCAGCGTGATGGGCGGTATGAATGAGCAGTTCTTC. Translation: CSVMGGMNEQFF.